The 17 T cell receptor beta chains presented below share a single source sample, sequenced in a study of T-cell memory formation after mild COVID-19. TCRdb passed the 5' RACE reads through MiXCR, listing each CDR3 protein once. In the table there are under 450,000 distinct CDR3 sequences, more than 20% of which are singletons. Sequenced input: PBMCs or a T cell subset sorted from them (not recorded which). The receptors were gathered from an adult woman who had mild COVID-19 (a few samples of this study predate the infection). Cell type and time point are not known.

The chain joins TRBV9 to TRBJ2-1; weak D call: TRBD1 (5 bases). The CDR3 has 13 residues. Trimming stripped 3 bases from V and 4 bases from J, with 8 bases between. Per the germline V gene, CDR1 is SGDLS and CDR2 is YYNGEE. The CDR3 reads CASSGRQYNEQFF. Written as DNA, the CDR3 is TGTGCCAGCAGCGGGAGACAGTACAATGAGCAGTTCTTC.

This chain joins TRBV12-3 or TRBV12-4 and TRBJ2-7, with 7 bases identical to TRBD1. V lost 6 bases, J lost 4 bases, and 9 bases stayed unmatched. CDR3 length: 14 residues. The CDR3 DNA reads TGTGCCAGCAGGGACGGACAGGTTGAATACGAGCAGTACTTC. Its protein product is CASRDGQVEYEQYF.

The chain recombines TRBV11-2 with TRBJ2-2; D not resolved. V was clipped by 5 bases and J by 9 bases, with 7 bases between them. CDR1 and CDR2 from the germline V gene are SGHAT and FQNNGV. This CDR3 is built from 11 residues. Here the CDR3 reads CASSARRELFF. The CDR3 nucleotides are TGTGCCAGCAGCGCAAGGAGGGAGCTGTTTTTT.

This clonotype was counted a few times. The chain is built from TRBV5-1 and TRBJ2-3, with TRBD2 identical over 11 bases. The CDR3 totals 16 residues. V dropped 4 bases and J dropped 2; count of bases not matched to a gene: 6. Germline CDR1 and CDR2: SGHRS and YFSETQ. The CDR3 reads CASSAGLAEFTDTQYF. The DNA for the CDR3 is TGCGCCAGCAGCGCGGGACTAGCGGAATTCACAGATACGCAGTATTTT. The whole variable domain, remainder taken from reference TRBV5-1 and TRBJ2-3, is KAGVTQTPRYLIKTRGQQVTLSCSPISGHRSVSWYQQTPGQGLQFLFEYFSETQRNKGNFPGRFSGRQFSNSRSEMNVSTLELGDSALYLCASSAGLAEFTDTQYFGPGTRLTVL.

This clonotype was seen repeatedly, ten times or more. CDR3 sequence (DNA): TGTGCCAGCAGCGTGACAGGGATCCTCAACTCCTATAATTCACCCCTCCACTTT. This sequence encodes CASSVTGILNSYNSPLHF. The chain carries TRBV7-8 and TRBJ1-6, with 7 bases lining up with TRBD1. Trimming removed 5 bases from V and 0 bases from J; junction bases left unmatched: 10. From germline, CDR1 is SGHVS and CDR2 FQNEAQ. CDR3 length equals 18 residues. The full variable domain, completed using reference TRBV7-8 and TRBJ1-6, is GAGVSQSPRYKVAKRGQDVALRCDPISGHVSLFWYQQALGQGPEFLTYFQNEAQLDKSGLPSDRFFAERPEGSVSTLKIQRTQQEDSAVYLCASSVTGILNSYNSPLHFGNGTRLTVT.

V usage is TRBV6-5 and J usage is TRBJ2-1, with 8 bases aligning to TRBD2. Trimming removed 5 bases from V and 2 bases from J; junction bases left unmatched: 2. Germline-derived CDR1 and CDR2 are MNHEY and SVGAGI. The CDR3 length is 14 residues. CDR3 sequence (DNA): TGTGCCAGCAGTACTAGCGGAACCTACAATGAGCAGTTCTTC. This translates into CASSTSGTYNEQFF.

A remark on this clonotype: The germline gene is not matched at one end of the junction; a read error may be the cause. This chain joins TRBV7-3 and TRBJ2-3, with 8 bases identical to TRBD2. CDR3 length equals 16 residues. Looked up from germline, CDR1 is SGHTA and CDR2 is FQGTGA. CDR3 sequence (DNA): TGTGTCAGCAGCTTATCCCCGGGGGGGCAAACAGATACGCAGTATTTT. This sequence encodes CVSSLSPGGQTDTQYF.

This clonotype came up a few times. CDR3 bases: TGCGCCAGCAGCTTGTACCCTTTCGCGACTGAAGCTTTCTTT. This translates into CASSLYPFATEAFF. The rearrangement uses TRBV5-1 and TRBJ1-1; D is ambiguous. V was cut by 1 base and J by 5 bases, with 12 bases left in between. In germline, CDR1 is SGHRS, CDR2 YFSETQ. CDR3 length: 14 amino acids. Using reference TRBV5-1 and TRBJ1-1 for the parts outside the CDR3, the full variable domain is KAGVTQTPRYLIKTRGQQVTLSCSPISGHRSVSWYQQTPGQGLQFLFEYFSETQRNKGNFPGRFSGRQFSNSRSEMNVSTLELGDSALYLCASSLYPFATEAFFGQGTRLTVV.

V is TRBV20-1 and J is TRBJ2-5; no reliable D call. This CDR3 spans 13 amino acids. The V gene lost 0 bases and the J gene lost 5 bases, with 10 bases spanning the gap. In germline, CDR1 is DFQATT, CDR2 SNEGSKA (reference sequence). The DNA of the CDR3 is TGCAGTGCTAGAGATCTGAGTAAGGAGACCCAGTACTTC. It translates to CSARDLSKETQYF.

This clonotype was picked up a small number of times. The gene calls are TRBV5-1 and TRBJ2-5; D remains unclear. The CDR3 covers 14 residues. V lost 5 bases, J lost 1 base, and 12 bases lay in between. Germline CDR1 reads SGHRS; CDR2 reads YFSETQ. CDR3 region: CASSFFGLQETQYF. The DNA for the CDR3 is TGCGCCAGCAGTTTCTTTGGCCTCCAAGAGACCCAGTACTTC. Looking up the rest from reference TRBV5-1 and TRBJ2-5 gives the full variable domain: KAGVTQTPRYLIKTRGQQVTLSCSPISGHRSVSWYQQTPGQGLQFLFEYFSETQRNKGNFPGRFSGRQFSNSRSEMNVSTLELGDSALYLCASSFFGLQETQYFGPGTRLLVL.

This clonotype was recorded a few times. The rearrangement joins TRBV29-1 to TRBJ2-7, with 11 bases matching TRBD2. The V gene's germline CDR1 is SQVTM and CDR2 ANQGSEA. This CDR3 spans 16 amino acids. V lost 7 bases, J lost 1 base, and 12 bases stayed unmatched. This chain's CDR3 is CSARETSGGRSYEQYF. In DNA form, the CDR3 reads TGCAGCGCCAGAGAAACTAGCGGGGGTCGATCCTACGAGCAGTACTTC.

This clonotype has at least ten counts. The chain has TRBV6-2 or TRBV6-3 and TRBJ1-5, with D perhaps matching TRBD1 (6 bases). V lost 6 bases, J lost 5 bases, and 11 bases lay in between. The CDR3 extends over 13 amino acids. CDR1 and CDR2 (germline): MNHEY, SVGEGT. CDR3 nucleotide sequence: TGTGCCAGCAGCAGGGGCAATTATCAGCCCCAGCATTTT. Encoded protein: CASSRGNYQPQHF.

This clonotype was seen only a few times. Here the CDR3 reads CACREFSYEQYF. CDR3 coding DNA: TGTGCCTGCCGGGAGTTTTCCTACGAGCAGTACTTC. V gene TRBV30 combines with J gene TRBJ2-7; possibly TRBD2 for D (6 bases). The germline V gene encodes CDR1 GTSNPN and CDR2 SVGIG (reference sequence). Trimming pared 6 bases from V and 1 base from J, leaving 10 bases between. The CDR3 is made up of 12 amino acids.

CDR3 loop: CASSPAMGNEKLFF. In DNA form, the CDR3 reads TGTGCCAGCAGTCCAGCGATGGGAAATGAAAAACTGTTTTTT. J is TRBJ1-4 and V is TRBV6-5; D uncertain. The CDR3 has 14 residues. V was clipped by 5 bases and J by 5 bases, with 12 bases between them. Looked up from germline, CDR1 is MNHEY and CDR2 is SVGAGI.

The V gene is TRBV28, the J gene TRBJ2-7; D may be TRBD2 (6 bases). This CDR3 spans 15 amino acids. Deletions cut 5 bases from V and 7 bases from J, with 21 bases between. Germline loops: CDR1 MDHEN, CDR2 SYDVKM. CDR3 sequence (DNA): TGTGCCAGCAGTCTCCCCGGTGAGCCCGCGGGAGAGCAGTACTTC. This encodes CASSLPGEPAGEQYF.

This chain connects TRBV4-1 to TRBJ2-7; the D is unclear. The CDR3 consists of 13 residues. Germline CDR1 MGHRA, CDR2 YSYEKL. Between the trimmed V and J ends, which lost 1 base and 6 bases, there was a span of 10 bases. The CDR3 region has the DNA TGCGCCAGCAGCCAAGGAGGAATGGGCGAGCAGTACTTC. It yields the protein CASSQGGMGEQYF.

The chain joins TRBV20-1 to TRBJ1-5, with a tentative D call TRBD1 (6 bases). CDR1 and CDR2 from the germline V gene are DFQATT and SNEGSKA (reference sequence). Between the trimmed V and J ends, which lost 2 bases and 5 bases, there was a span of 16 bases. This CDR3 comprises 15 residues. The CDR3 DNA reads TGCAGTGCTAGAATACTGGGACACCTCTATCAGCCCCAGCATTTT. This gives the protein CSARILGHLYQPQHF.